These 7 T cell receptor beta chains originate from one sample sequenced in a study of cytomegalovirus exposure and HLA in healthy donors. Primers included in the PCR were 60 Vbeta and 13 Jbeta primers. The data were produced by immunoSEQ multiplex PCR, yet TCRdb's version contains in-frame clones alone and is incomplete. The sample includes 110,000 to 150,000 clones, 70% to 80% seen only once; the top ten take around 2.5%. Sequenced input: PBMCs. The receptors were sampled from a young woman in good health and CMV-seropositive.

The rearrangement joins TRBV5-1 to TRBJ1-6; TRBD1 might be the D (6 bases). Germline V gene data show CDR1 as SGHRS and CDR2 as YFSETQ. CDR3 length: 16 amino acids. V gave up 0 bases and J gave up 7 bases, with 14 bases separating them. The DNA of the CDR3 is TGCGCCAGCAGCTTGGCAGCGACAGGTGGAAATTCACCCCTCCACTTT. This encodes CASSLAATGGNSPLHF.

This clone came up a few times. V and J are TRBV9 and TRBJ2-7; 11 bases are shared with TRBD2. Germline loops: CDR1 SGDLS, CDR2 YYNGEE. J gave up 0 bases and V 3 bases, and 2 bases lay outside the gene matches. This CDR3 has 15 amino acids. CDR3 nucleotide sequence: TGTGCCAGCAGCGAGACTAGCGGGGACTCCTACGAGCAGTACTTC. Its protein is CASSETSGDSYEQYF.

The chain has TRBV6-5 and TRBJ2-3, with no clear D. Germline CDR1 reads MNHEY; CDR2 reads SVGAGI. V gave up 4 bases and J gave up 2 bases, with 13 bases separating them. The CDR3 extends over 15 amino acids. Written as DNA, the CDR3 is TGTGCCAGCAGTTCCGACTCTGTGAACACAGATACGCAGTATTTT. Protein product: CASSSDSVNTDTQYF.

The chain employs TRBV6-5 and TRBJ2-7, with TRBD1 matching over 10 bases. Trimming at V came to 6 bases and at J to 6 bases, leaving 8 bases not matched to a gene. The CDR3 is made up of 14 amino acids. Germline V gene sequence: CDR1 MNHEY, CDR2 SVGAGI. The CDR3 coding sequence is TGTGCCAGCAGCCGCTTCGGGACAGGGGCCGAGCAGTACTTC. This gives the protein CASSRFGTGAEQYF.

The CDR3 DNA follows: TGTGCCAGCAGCTCTAGCGGGGGGGCGGTAGAGACCCAGTACTTC. Encoded protein: CASSSSGGAVETQYF. This chain joins TRBV9 and TRBJ2-5; 12 bases align to TRBD2. V lost 4 bases, J lost 4 bases, and 5 bases stayed unmatched. In germline, CDR1 is SGDLS, CDR2 YYNGEE. This CDR3 contains 15 residues.

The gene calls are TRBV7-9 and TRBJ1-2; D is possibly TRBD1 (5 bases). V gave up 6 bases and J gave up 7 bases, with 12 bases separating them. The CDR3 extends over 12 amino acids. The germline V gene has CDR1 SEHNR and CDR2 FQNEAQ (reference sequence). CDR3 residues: CASSSGGAGYTF. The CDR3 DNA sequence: TGTGCCAGCAGTTCCGGGGGTGCTGGCTACACCTTC. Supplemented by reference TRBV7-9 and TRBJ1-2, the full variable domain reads DTGVSQNPRHKITKRGQNVTFRCDPISEHNRLYWYRQTLGQGPEFLTYFQNEAQLEKSRLLSDRFSAERPKGSFSTLEIQRTEQGDSAMYLCASSSGGAGYTFGSGTRLTVV.

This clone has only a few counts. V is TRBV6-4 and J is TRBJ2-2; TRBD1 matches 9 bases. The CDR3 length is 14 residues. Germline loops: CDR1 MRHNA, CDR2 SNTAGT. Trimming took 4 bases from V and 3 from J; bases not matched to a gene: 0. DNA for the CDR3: TGTGCCAGCAGTGGGACAGGGGACACCGGGGAGCTGTTTTTT. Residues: CASSGTGDTGELFF.